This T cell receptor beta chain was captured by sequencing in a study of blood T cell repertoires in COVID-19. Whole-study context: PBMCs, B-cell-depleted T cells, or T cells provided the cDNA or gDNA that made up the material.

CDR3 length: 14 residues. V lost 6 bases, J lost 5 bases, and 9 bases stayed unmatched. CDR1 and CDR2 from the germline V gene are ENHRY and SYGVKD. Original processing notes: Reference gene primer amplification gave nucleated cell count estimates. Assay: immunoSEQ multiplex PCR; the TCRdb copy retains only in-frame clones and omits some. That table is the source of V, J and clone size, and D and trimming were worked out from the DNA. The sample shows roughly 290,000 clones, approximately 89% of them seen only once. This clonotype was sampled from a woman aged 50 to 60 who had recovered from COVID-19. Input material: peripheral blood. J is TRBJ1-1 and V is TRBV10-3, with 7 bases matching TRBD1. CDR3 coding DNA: TGTGCCATCAGCGAGACAGGGAGAGATACTGAAGCTTTCTTT. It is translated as CAISETGRDTEAFF.